This is a list of T cell receptor beta chains from one sample in a study of memory CD4+ T cells and cytomegalovirus serostatus. Sequencing was performed with immunoSEQ multiplex PCR; in TCRdb, only in-frame clones are kept and a portion is missing. Seen here are 45,000 to 50,000 clones, around four fifths observed once, and the top ten hold around 0.77%. Sequenced sample: memory CD4+ T cells from blood. All receptors come from an adult in good health and CMV-seronegative. The CDR3 runs from the conserved cysteine through the conserved F or W.

j_call cdr3_length v_call cdr3_aa
TRBJ1-3 15 TRBV6-6 CASSLTEFSGHTIYF
TRBJ1-1 17 TRBV6-1 CASSEEGGTGRSTEAFF
TRBJ1-6 17 TRBV7-9 CASSLGSTGTYNSPLHF
TRBJ2-7 15 TRBV6-5 CASTLKKGGSYEQYF
TRBJ2-1 13 TRBV6-5 CASSRTSDNEQFF
TRBJ2-5 15 TRBV5-1 CASSLVMGEQETQYF
TRBJ2-5 14 TRBV5-6 CASSFGTGKETQYF
TRBJ1-5 16 TRBV5-1 CASSPSGGQGNQPQHF
TRBJ2-7 15 TRBV7-9 CASSDTRDRYYEQYF
TRBJ2-1 16 TRBV5-1 CASSRQGTFSYNEQFF
TRBJ1-4 16 TRBV5-1 CASSLGHIATNEKLFF
TRBJ2-3 13 TRBV30 CAWSVPATDTQYF
TRBJ1-5 13 TRBV7-6 CASSYNYDQPQHF
TRBJ1-3 15 TRBV7-9 CASSPDSVGGNTIYF
TRBJ1-3 18 TRBV19 CASSIDAVGPSSGNTIYF
TRBJ2-2 17 TRBV11-2 CASSLDAVGGNTGELFF
TRBJ2-2 13 TRBV6-1 CASSLRRAGELFF
TRBJ1-2 13 TRBV28 CASSLYLGEGYTF
TRBJ1-5 15 TRBV19 CASSPYRGSNQPQHF
TRBJ2-2 14 TRBV6-1 CACHRDRGSGELFF
TRBJ1-2 14 TRBV6-5 CASSATGGAGGYTF
TRBJ2-1 10 TRBV2 CASGLDEQFF
TRBJ2-1 14 TRBV11-3 CASSLMGLASEQFF
TRBJ2-5 13 TRBV30 CAWNGGRGETQYF
TRBJ1-4 15 TRBV7-9 CASSSRQGVNEKLFF
TRBJ1-1 14 TRBV6-5 CASSDRGRGTEAFF
TRBJ2-1 15 TRBV19 CASSTPSGPYNEQFF
TRBJ1-1 14 TRBV28 CASSPGRSNTEAFF
TRBJ2-6 18 TRBV30 CAWSVRRLRSSGANVLTF
TRBJ2-7 15 TRBV6-1 CASSELRGTAYEQYF
TRBJ2-3 15 TRBV6-1 CASSDRTEKKDTQYF
TRBJ1-5 15 TRBV6-5 CASSPQGAINQPQHF
TRBJ2-5 14 TRBV29-1 CSVGELGPQGTQYF
TRBJ1-1 15 TRBV14 CASSQELQGNTEAFF
TRBJ1-5 14 TRBV5-1 CASSPEGGNQPQHF
TRBJ1-5 15 TRBV28 CASIISPGSNQPQHF
TRBJ1-1 16 TRBV11-2 CASSTRTAGANTEAFF
TRBJ1-6 15 TRBV19 CASSIGDRVRSPLHF
TRBJ1-1 14 TRBV29-1 CSVNQGGANTEAFF
TRBJ2-6 16 TRBV4-2 CASSQVQGAGANVLTF
TRBJ1-1 14 TRBV5-4 CASRETQGNTEAFF